This T cell receptor (beta chain) was identified in a study of blood T cells in healthy people across ages. Study observations and caveats: Strong correlation was found linking TCR beta diversity to naive T cell percentage.

The CDR3 has 15 amino acids. Trimming left V 2 bases short and J 0 bases short, with 10 bases between. Germline CDR1 is ENHRY and CDR2 is SYGVKD. About this clonotype itself: Its target is not known.

Primed by a sample-barcoded 5' primer and a J-beta primer mix, a second PCR proceeded for 7 to 11 cycles. Every sample produced at least 2.5 million CDR3-containing paired-end reads. One entry per CDR3 protein, called by TCRdb with MiXCR from the 5' RACE reads. The sample holds hundreds of thousands of distinct CDR3 sequences; over 40% are singletons and the top ten take 13%. The chain uses TRBV10-3 and TRBJ1-1; no clear D. The sample was blood. The origin of this receptor is a woman aged 80 or over in good health. Here the CDR3 reads CAISEAADLNTEAFF. The CDR3 DNA reads as TGTGCCATCAGTGAGGCGGCAGATCTGAACACTGAAGCTTTCTTT.